Below, one T cell receptor beta chain is given with its context. The entry originates in a study of CD8 T cells in Susac syndrome. Reverse transcription of roughly 0.5 to 1 ug RNA was performed with random hexamers. TCRdb reprocessed the immunoSEQ multiplex PCR reads via MiXCR and lists one record per CDR3 protein. The data hold about 150,000 distinct CDR3 sequences, with around 95% observed a single time. The CDR3 runs to 14 residues. Trimming took off 4 bases at V and 5 bases at J, with 14 bases between the two ends. The specimen was CD8+ T cells from PBMCs. The chain uses TRBV23-1 and TRBJ2-5, with D perhaps being TRBD1 or TRBD2 (5 bases each). TRBV23-1 is treated as an ORF (open reading frame) with a function not yet certain. This TCR was recovered from a human donor with multiple sclerosis. CDR3 region: CASSRDGTRETQYF. The CDR3 bases are TGCGCCAGCAGTCGGGATGGGACCAGGGAGACCCAGTACTTC.